This T cell receptor (beta chain) was obtained from a study of early T cells in non-severe SARS-CoV-2 infection. Whole-study findings and limits: Anti-spike CD8 specificities were favored by VDJdb matching, whose results missed private and CD4 specificities.

Unique molecular identifiers were attached to individual cDNA molecules. TCRdb called the 5' RACE reads again in MiXCR, with one record for every CDR3 protein. The repertoire holds more than 55,000 distinct CDR3 sequences, approximately 13% seen once, with more than 1.1% in the top ten. This CDR3 is built from 17 residues. CDR1 and CDR2 (germline): SEHNR, FQNEAQ (reference sequence). With V trimmed by 6 bases and J by 3 bases, 10 bases remained unmatched. In regard to this clonotype: Its antigen is not known.

The V gene is TRBV7-9, the J gene TRBJ2-2, with 10 nucleotides matching TRBD1. Sequencing used whole blood. This TCR derives from an adult who was a healthcare worker with PCR-confirmed SARS-CoV-2 infection or an uninfected control (not recorded which). CDR3 sequence (DNA): TGTGCCAGCAGTTACCCTTCCGGGACAGGGGACACCGGGGAGCTGTTTTTT. It specifies CASSYPSGTGDTGELFF.